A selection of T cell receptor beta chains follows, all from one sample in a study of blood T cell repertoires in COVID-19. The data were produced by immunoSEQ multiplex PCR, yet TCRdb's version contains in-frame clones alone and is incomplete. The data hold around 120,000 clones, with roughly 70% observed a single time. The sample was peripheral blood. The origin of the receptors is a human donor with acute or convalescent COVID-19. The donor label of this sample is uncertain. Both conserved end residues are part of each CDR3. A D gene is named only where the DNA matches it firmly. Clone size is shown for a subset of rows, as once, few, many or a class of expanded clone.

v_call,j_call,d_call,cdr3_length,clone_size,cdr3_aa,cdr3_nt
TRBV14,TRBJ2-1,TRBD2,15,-,CASGSGRGGYNEQFF,TGTGCCAGCGGGAGCGGGCGCGGGGGCTACAATGAGCAGTTCTTC
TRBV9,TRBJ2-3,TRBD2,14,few,CASSVGETSFTQYF,TGTGCCAGCAGCGTAGGAGAGACTAGCTTTACGCAGTATTTT
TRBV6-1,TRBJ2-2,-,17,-,CASSGGGRQGTTGELFF,TGTGCCAGCAGTGGAGGGGGACGGCAGGGGACCACCGGGGAGCTGTTTTTT
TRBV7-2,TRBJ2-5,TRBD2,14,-,CASAGGGGRETQYF,TGTGCCTCAGCAGGCGGGGGAGGAAGGGAGACCCAGTACTTC
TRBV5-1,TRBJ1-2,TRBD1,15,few,CASSPFGQGSYGYTF,TGCGCCAGCAGCCCGTTCGGACAGGGATCCTATGGCTACACCTTC
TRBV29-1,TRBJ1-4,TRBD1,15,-,CSVGTGGTTNEKLFF,TGCAGCGTTGGAACAGGGGGTACAACTAATGAAAAACTGTTTTTT
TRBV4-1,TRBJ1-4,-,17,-,CASSQVLSWPTNEKLFF,TGCGCCAGCAGCCAAGTGTTAAGTTGGCCAACTAATGAAAAACTGTTTTTT
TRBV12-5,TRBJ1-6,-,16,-,CASGLEGLTENSPLHF,TGTGCTAGTGGTTTAGAGGGCCTAACGGAGAATTCACCCCTCCACTTT
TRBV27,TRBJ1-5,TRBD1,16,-,CASRPTGTLPGQPQHF,TGTGCCAGCCGACCGACAGGGACCCTCCCGGGTCAGCCCCAGCATTTT
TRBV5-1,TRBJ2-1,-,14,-,CASRREGVYNEQFF,TGCGCCAGCAGGCGAGAGGGAGTTTACAATGAGCAGTTCTTC
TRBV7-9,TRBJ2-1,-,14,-,CASSPSAGVVEQFF,TGTGCCAGCAGCCCATCGGCAGGGGTGGTTGAGCAGTTCTTC
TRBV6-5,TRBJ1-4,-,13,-,CASALQENEKLFF,TGTGCCAGCGCCTTACAGGAGAATGAAAAACTGTTTTTT
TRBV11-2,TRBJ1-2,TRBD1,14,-,CASSLGQGDYGYTF,TGTGCCAGCAGCCTCGGACAGGGTGACTATGGCTACACCTTC
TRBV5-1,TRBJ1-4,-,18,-,CASSLTQSHDRKREKLFF,TGCGCCAGCAGCTTGACCCAATCCCATGACAGGAAAAGGGAAAAACTGTTTTTT
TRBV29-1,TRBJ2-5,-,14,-,CSVLTTGRKGTQYF,TGCAGCGTTCTGACGACAGGAAGGAAAGGGACCCAGTACTTC
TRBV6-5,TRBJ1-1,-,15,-,CASSYSIGRGKEAFF,TGTGCCAGCAGTTACTCGATAGGGAGAGGTAAAGAAGCTTTCTTT
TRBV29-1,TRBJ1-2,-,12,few,CSVEDPRSGYTF,TGCAGCGTTGAAGACCCGAGATCTGGCTACACCTTC
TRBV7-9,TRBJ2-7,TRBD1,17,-,CASSPLSSGGQWNEQYF,TGTGCCAGCAGCCCACTCTCGTCAGGGGGCCAGTGGAACGAGCAGTACTTC
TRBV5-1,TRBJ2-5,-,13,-,CASSLVGRETQYF,TGCGCCAGCAGCTTGGTCGGGAGAGAGACCCAGTACTTC
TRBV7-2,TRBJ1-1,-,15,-,CASSLDLAPGTEAFF,TGTGCCAGCAGCTTAGATCTGGCTCCGGGCACTGAAGCTTTCTTT
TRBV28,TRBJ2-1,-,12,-,CASGGSYNEQFF,TGTGCCAGCGGAGGCTCCTACAATGAGCAGTTCTTC
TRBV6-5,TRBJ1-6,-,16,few,CASSYSDRSYNSPLHF,TGTGCCAGCAGTTACTCGGACAGATCCTATAATTCACCCCTCCACTTT
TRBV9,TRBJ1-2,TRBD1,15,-,CASSVGQGAGFGYTF,TGTGCCAGCAGCGTAGGACAGGGGGCTGGCTTTGGCTACACCTTC
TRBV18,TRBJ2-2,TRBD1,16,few,CASSKQGAANTGELFF,TGTGCCAGCTCCAAACAGGGGGCGGCTAACACCGGGGAGCTGTTTTTT
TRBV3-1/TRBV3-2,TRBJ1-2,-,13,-,CASSLRRRGGVTF,TGTGCCAGCAGCCTCCGAAGGAGGGGTGGCGTCACCTTC